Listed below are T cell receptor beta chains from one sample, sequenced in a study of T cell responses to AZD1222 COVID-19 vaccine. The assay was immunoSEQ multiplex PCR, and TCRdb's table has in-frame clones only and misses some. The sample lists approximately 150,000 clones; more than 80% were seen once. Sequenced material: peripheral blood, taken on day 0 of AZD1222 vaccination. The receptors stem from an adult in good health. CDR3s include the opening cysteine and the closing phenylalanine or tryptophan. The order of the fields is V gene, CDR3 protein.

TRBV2	CASSEGWKQTDTQYF
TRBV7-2	CASSLGDRAFSGNTIYF
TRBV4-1	CASSQGRDRGQETQYF
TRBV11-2	CASSLDFRLAGAGYEQFF
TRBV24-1	CATSGGKQAFSSGAFF
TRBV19	CAVQGSTYGYTF
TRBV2	CASNTRTSGADTQYF
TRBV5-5	CASGAGTGLNEQFF
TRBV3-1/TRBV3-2	CASSLNTGELFF
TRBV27	CASSLSSRNEAFF
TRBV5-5	CASSMGQGLVRYGYTF
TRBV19	CASSRDRGDEQFF
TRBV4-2	CASSQRTGLSYEQYF
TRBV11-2	CASSISGTSWINEQFF
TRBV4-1	CASSQEQGVNTEAFF
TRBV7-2	CASSSQAGGVTDTQYF
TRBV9	CASSATQLSNEKLFF
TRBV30	CAWSVRGTRQPQHF
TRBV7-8	CASSRVATGTNQPQHF
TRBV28	CASIPGSSYEQYF
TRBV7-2	CASSPGTSETQYF
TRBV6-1	CASSEFHSYNEQFF
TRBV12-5	CASGLDPEQFF
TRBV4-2	CASSQETALYTDTQYF
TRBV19	CASNEVPGNTIYF
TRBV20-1	CSASPTKPIF
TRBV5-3	CARSLGDYGYTF
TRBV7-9	CASSLAQDSYNSPLHF
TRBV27	CASSLKGLSASGRINEQFF
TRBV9	CASSTSTGDEQYF
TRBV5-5	CASSLGPAGDEQFF
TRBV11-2	CASSFRLPPYNEQFF
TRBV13	CASSLRTGEAFF
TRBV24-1	CATSASGARVEETQYF
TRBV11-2	CARRGSGSYEQYF
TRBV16	CASSRYSGTNEKLFF
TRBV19	CASSIVSNSGEQYF
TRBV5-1	CASSLRTGYNEQFF
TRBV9	CASSLYGTGELFF
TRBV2	CATGTGNSNQPQHF
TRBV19	CASSIFGTSGRGAQFF
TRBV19	CASSLRESGYGYTF
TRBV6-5	CASSYSPGELFF
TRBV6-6	CASSQTGTSGPSTDTQYF
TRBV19	CASSTVGPLNTEAFF
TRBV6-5	CASSWTGASSGNTIYF
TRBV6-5	CASSRPGQGIYEQYF
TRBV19	CASSSGLAGVYGEQFF
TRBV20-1	CSASSTTGFTDTQYF
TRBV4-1	CASSQVSEKLFF
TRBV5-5	CASSSGQGYYGYTF
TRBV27	CASRDPVRFYEQYF
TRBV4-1	CASSQDKREQYF
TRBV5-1	CASSLTAGTNEKLFF
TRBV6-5	CASSYSPSHPTQYF